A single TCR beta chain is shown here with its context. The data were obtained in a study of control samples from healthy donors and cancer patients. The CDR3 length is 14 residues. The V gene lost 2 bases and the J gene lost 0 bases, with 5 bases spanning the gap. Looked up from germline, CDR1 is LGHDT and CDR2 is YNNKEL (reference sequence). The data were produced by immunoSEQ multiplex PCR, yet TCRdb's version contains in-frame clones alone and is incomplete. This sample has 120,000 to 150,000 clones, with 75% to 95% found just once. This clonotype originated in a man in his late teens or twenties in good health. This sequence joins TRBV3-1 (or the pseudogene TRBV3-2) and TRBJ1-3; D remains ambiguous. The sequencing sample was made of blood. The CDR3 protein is CASSQLRSGNTIYF. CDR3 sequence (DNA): TGTGCCAGCAGCCAACTCCGCTCTGGAAACACCATATATTTT.